The clone carrying this T cell receptor (beta chain) was seen once. This table comes from immunoSEQ multiplex PCR, and its TCRdb copy is limited to in-frame clones, with some not included. The repertoire has 92,000 or so clones, around 72% of them found once; the top ten carry around 14%. These data originate in a study of blood T cell repertoires in COVID-19. Germline V gives CDR1 KGHSH, CDR2 LQKENI. Between the trimmed V and J ends, which lost 3 bases and 1 base, there was a span of 13 bases. The CDR3 consists of 16 residues. The chain combines TRBV18 with TRBJ1-3; tentatively, D is TRBD1 (6 bases). Sequencing input: peripheral blood. The sequence was collected from a woman aged 80 or over with acute or convalescent COVID-19. The CDR3 is CASSPNRVPSGNTIYF. CDR3 bases: TGTGCCAGCTCACCCAACAGGGTTCCATCTGGAAACACCATATATTTT.